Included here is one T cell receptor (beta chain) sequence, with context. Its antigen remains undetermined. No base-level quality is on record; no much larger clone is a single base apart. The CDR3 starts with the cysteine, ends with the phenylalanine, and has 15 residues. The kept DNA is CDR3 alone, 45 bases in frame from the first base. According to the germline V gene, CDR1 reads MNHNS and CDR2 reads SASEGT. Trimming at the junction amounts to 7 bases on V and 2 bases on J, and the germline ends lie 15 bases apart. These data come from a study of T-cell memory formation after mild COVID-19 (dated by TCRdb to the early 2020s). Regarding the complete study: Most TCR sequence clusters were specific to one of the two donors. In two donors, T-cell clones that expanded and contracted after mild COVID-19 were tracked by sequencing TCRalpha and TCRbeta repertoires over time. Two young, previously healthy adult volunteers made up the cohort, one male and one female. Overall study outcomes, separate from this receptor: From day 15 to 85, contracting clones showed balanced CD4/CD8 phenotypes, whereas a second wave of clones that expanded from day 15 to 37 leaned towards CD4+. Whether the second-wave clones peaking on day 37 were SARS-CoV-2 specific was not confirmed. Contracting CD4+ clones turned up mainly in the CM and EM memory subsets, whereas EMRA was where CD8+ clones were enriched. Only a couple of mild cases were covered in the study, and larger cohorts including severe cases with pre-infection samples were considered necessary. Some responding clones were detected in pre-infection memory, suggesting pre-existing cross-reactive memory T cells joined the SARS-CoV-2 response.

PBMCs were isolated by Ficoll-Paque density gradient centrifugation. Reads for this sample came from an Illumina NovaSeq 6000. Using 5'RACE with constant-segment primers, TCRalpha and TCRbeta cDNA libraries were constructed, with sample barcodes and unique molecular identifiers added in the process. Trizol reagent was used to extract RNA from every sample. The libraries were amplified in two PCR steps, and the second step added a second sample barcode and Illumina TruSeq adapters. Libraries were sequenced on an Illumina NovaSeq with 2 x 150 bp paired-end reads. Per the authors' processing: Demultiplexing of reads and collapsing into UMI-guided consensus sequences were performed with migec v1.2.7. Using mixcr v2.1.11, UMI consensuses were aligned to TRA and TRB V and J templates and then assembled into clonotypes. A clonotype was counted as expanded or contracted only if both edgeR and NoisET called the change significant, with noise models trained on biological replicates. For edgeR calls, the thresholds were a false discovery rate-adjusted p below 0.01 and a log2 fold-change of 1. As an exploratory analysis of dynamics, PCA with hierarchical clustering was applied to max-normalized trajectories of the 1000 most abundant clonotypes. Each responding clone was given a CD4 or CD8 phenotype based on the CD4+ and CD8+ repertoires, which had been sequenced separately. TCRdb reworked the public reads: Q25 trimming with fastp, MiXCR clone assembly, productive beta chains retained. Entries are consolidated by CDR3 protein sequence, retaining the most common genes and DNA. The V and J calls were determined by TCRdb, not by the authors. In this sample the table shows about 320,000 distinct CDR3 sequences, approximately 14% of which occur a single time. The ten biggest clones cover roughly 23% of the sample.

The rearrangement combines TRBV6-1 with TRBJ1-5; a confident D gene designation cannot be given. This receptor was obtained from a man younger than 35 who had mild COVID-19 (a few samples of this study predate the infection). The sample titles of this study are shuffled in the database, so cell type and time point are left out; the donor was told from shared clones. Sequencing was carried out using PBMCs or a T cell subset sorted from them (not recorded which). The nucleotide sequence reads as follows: TGTGCCAGCAAGTTCGTGCCCTTCGGCAATCAGCCCCAGCATTTT. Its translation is CASKFVPFGNQPQHF.